What follows is one T cell receptor beta chain and its context. The antigen is undetermined. The sample originates from a study of siplizumab effects on memory and regulatory T cells. General study results and limits: Naive-or-memory phenotypes were unassignable for roughly 80-97% of proliferating CD4+ or CD8+ clones.

Profiled with immunoSEQ multiplex PCR; TCRdb holds only in-frame clones, not every one. This sample has 65,000 to 70,000 clones, with over 75% found just once. Per germline, CDR1 MGHRA and CDR2 YSYEKL. The CDR3 length is 16 residues. Trimming pared 0 bases from V and 3 bases from J, leaving 12 bases between. The sample taken for sequencing was Tregs sorted from blood. The chain couples TRBV4-1 to TRBJ1-5; D uncertain. The receptor comes from a human donor in good health. CDR3 residues: CASSQDQFGSNQPQHF. The CDR3 DNA reads as TGCGCCAGCAGCCAAGATCAATTCGGTTCCAATCAGCCCCAGCATTTT.